This T cell receptor (beta chain) originates from a study of T-cell memory formation after mild COVID-19. Study context: In these data, TCR clusters were largely donor specific.

Broader study findings: Later expanders leaned CD4+, whereas day 15 to 85 contracting clones were balanced CD4/CD8. Contracting clones localized mainly to CM and EM when CD4+ and mainly to EMRA when CD8+.

Comment on this clonotype: What it recognizes is unknown.

The CDR3 is 15 amino acids. J lost 9 bases, V lost 5 bases, and 12 bases had no gene match. Germline lookup yields CDR1 SQVTM and CDR2 ANQGSEA. MiXCR, applied by TCRdb to the 5' RACE reads, yields one record per CDR3 protein. The sample consists of about 210,000 distinct CDR3 sequences, around 25% of them appearing once. This chain links TRBV29-1 with TRBJ2-1, with TRBD2 identical over 11 bases. The TCR sequence derives from an adult woman who had mild COVID-19 (a few samples of this study predate the infection). Cell type and time point are not known. Sequencing input: PBMCs or a T cell subset sorted from them (not recorded which). The CDR3 loop is CSVPAPGLAASEQFF. Written as DNA, the CDR3 is TGCAGCGTTCCCGCACCGGGACTAGCGGCGTCTGAGCAGTTCTTC.